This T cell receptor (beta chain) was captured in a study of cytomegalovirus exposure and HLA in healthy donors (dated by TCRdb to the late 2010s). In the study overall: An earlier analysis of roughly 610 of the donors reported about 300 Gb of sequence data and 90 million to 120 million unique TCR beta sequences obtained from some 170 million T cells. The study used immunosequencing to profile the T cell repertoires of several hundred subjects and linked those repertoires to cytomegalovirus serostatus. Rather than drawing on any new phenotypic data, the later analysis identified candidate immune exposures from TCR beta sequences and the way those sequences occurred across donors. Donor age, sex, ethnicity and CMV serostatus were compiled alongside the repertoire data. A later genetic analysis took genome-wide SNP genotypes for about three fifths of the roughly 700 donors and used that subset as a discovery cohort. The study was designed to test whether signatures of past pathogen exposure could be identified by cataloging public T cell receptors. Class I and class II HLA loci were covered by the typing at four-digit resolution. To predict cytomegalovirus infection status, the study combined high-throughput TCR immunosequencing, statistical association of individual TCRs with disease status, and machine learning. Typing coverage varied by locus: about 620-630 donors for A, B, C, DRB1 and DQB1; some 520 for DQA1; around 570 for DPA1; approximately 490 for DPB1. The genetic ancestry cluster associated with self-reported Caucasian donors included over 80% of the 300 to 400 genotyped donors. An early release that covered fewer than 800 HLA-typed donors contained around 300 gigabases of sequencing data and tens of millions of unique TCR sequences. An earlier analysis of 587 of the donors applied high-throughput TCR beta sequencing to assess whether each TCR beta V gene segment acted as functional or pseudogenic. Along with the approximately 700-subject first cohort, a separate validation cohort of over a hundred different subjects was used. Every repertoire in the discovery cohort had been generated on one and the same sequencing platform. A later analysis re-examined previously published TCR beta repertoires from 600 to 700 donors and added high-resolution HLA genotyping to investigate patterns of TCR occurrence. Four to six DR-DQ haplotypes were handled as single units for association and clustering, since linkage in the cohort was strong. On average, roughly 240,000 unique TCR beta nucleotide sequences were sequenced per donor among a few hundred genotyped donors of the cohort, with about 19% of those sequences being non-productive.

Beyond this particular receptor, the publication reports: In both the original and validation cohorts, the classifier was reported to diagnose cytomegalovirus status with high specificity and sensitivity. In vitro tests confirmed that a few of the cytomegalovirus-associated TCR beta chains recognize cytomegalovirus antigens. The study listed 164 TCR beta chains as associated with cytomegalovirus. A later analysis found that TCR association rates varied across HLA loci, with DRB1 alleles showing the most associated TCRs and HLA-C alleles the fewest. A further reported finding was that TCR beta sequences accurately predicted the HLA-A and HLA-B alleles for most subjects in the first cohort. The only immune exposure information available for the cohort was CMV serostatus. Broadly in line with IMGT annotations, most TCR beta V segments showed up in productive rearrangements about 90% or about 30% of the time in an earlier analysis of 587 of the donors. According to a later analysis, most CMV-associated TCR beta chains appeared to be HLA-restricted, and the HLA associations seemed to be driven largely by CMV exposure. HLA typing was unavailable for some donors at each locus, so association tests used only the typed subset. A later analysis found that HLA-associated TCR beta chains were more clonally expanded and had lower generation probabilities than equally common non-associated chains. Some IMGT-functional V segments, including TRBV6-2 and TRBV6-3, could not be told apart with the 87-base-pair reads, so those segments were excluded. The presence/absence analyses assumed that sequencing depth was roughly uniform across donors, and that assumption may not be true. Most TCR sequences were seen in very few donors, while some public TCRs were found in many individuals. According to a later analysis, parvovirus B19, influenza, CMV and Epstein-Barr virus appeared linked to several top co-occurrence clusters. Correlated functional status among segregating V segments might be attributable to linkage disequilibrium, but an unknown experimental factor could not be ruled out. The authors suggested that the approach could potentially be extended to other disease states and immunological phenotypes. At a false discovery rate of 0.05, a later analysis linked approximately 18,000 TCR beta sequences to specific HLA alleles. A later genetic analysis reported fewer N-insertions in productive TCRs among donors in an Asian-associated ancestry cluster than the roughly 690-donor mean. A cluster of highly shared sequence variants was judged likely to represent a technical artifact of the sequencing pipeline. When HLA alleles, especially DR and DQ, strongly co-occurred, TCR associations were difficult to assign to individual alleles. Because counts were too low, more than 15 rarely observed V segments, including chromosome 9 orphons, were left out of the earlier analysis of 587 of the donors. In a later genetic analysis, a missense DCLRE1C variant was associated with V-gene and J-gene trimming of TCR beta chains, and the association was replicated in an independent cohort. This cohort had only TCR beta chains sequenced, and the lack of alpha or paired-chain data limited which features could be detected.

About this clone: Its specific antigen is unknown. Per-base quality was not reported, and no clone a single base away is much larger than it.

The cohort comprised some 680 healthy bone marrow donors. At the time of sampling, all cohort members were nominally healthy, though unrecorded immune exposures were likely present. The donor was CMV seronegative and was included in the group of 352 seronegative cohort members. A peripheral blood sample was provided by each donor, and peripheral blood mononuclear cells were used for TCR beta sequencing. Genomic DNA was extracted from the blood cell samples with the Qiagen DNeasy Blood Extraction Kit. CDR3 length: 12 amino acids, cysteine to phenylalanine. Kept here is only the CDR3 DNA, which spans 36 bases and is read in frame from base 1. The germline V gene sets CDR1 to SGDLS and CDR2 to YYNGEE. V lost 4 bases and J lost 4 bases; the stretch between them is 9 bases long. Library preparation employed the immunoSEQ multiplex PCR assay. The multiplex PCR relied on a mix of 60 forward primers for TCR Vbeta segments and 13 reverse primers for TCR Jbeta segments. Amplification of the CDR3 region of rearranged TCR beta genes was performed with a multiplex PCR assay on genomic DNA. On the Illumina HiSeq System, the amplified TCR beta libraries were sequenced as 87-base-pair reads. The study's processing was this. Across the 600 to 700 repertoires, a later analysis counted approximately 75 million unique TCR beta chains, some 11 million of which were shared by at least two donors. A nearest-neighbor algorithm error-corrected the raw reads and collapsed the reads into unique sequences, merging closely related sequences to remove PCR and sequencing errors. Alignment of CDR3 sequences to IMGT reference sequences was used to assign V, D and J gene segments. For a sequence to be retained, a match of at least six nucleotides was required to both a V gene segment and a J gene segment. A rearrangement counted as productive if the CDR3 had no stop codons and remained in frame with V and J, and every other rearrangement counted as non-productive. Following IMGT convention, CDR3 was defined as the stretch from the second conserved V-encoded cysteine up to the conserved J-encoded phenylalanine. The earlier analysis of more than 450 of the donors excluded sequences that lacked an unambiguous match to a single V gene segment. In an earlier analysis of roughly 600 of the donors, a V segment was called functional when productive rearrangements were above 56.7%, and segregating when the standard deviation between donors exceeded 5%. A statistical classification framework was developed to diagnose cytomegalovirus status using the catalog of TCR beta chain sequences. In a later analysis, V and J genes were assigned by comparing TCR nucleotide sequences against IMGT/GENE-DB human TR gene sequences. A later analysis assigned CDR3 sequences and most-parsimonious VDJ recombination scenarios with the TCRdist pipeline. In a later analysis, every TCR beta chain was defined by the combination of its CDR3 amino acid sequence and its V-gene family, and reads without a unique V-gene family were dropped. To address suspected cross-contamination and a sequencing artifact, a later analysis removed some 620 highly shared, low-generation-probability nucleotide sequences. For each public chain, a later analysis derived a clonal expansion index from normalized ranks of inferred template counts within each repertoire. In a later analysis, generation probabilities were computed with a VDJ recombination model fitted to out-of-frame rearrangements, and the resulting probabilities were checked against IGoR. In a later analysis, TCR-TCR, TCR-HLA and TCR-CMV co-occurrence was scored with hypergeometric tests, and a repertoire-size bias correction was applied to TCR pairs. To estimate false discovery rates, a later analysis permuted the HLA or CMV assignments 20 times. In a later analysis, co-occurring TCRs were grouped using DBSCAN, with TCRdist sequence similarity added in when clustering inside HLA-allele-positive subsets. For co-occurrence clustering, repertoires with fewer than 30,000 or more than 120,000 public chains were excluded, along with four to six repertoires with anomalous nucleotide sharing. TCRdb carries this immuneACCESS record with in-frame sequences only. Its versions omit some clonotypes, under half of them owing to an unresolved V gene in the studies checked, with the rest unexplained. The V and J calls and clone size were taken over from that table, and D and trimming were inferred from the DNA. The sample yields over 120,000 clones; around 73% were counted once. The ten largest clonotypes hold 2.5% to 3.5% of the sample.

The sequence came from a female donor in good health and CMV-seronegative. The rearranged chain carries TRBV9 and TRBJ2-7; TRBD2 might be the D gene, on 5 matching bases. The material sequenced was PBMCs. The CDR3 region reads CASSPEGYEQYF. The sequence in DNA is TGTGCCAGCAGCCCAGAGGGATACGAGCAGTACTTC.